The T cell receptor (beta chain) under discussion was sequenced for a study of response to subunit inactivated influenza vaccine. Regarding the study as a whole: Authors suggested each seasonal influenza vaccination recruits few new T cells.

Per the germline V gene, CDR1 is MNHEY and CDR2 is SVGAGI. Trimming shortened V by 0 bases and J by 5 bases, and 11 bases separated the two germline ends. The CDR3 is 14 residues long. With regard to this clonotype: Its antigen is currently unknown.

TCRdb recomputed calls from the RT-PCR reads with MiXCR, one row per CDR3 protein. The table includes 590,000 or so distinct CDR3 sequences, approximately 15% detected once. The sequencing here drew on PBMCs from blood, taken 14 to 15 days before vaccination. This TCR derives from a man in his forties or fifties who received an inactivated influenza vaccine. J is TRBJ2-7 and V is TRBV6-5; D gene uncertain. The CDR3 sequence is CASSYSGWVDEQYF. The CDR3 bases are TGTGCCAGCAGTTACTCGGGATGGGTCGACGAGCAGTACTTC.